The 18 T cell receptor beta chains given below trace back to one sample, sequenced in a study of blood T cell repertoires in COVID-19. Produced via immunoSEQ multiplex PCR; TCRdb's table is partial and in-frame only. The table shows some 320,000 clones, with 75% to 85% occurring only once. Material: peripheral blood. These receptor sequences come from a human donor in a cohort sampled during active COVID-19.

V usage is TRBV19 and J usage is TRBJ1-2, with D hard to call. This CDR3 comprises 15 residues. The V end was cut by 4 bases, the J end by 1 base, with 13 bases between. CDR1 is LNHDA and CDR2 is SQIVND in the germline V gene (reference sequence). Here the CDR3 DNA reads TGTGCCAGTAGTAGGGAGGCGAATAGTAACTATGGCTACACCTTC. Translating gives CASSREANSNYGYTF. Supplemented by reference TRBV19 and TRBJ1-2, the full variable domain reads DGGITQSPKYLFRKEGQNVTLSCEQNLNHDAMYWYRQDPGQGLRLIYYSQIVNDFQKGDIAEGYSVSREKKESFPLTVTSAQKNPTAFYLCASSREANSNYGYTFGSGTRLTVV.

The gene calls are TRBV5-4 and TRBJ1-6, with D perhaps matching TRBD1 (5 bases). The CDR3 extends over 20 amino acids. Germline-derived CDR1 and CDR2 are SGHNT and YYREEE (reference sequence). Deletions cut 0 bases from V and 0 bases from J, with 19 bases between. CDR3 region: CASSLGEGSGVYSYNSPLHF. CDR3 DNA: TGTGCCAGCAGCTTGGGGGAAGGGTCGGGGGTTTACTCCTATAATTCACCCCTCCACTTT.

The genes are TRBV3-1 (or the pseudogene TRBV3-2) and TRBJ2-2; D gene unclear. The CDR3 spans 15 residues. The V and J ends lost 1 base and 6 bases respectively, with 12 bases between them. Germline V gene lookup returns CDR1 LGHDT and CDR2 YNNKEL (reference sequence). DNA for the CDR3: TGTGCCAGCAGCCAAGCCCCGACCGCGGCCGGGGAGCTGTTTTTT. It specifies CASSQAPTAAGELFF.

V is TRBV2 and J is TRBJ2-5; a weak D match, TRBD1 (6 bases). The CDR3 runs to 15 residues. Germline values: CDR1 SNHLY, CDR2 FYNNEI. Trimming removed 7 bases from V and 7 bases from J, with 22 bases in between. The CDR3 DNA reads as TGTGCCAGCACTCTACCCGGGACACTCTATGGGACCCAGTACTTC. As protein: CASTLPGTLYGTQYF.

This chain connects TRBV9 to TRBJ1-1, with D possibly TRBD1 on 5 matching bases. Germline assignment: CDR1 SGDLS and CDR2 YYNGEE. The germline V and J ends were trimmed by 6 bases and 8 bases, with 17 bases remaining between them. The CDR3 contains 13 residues. CDR3 DNA: TGTGCCAGCACCGATAGACAGACTCGAGAAGCTTTCTTT. It encodes CASTDRQTREAFF.

The V gene is TRBV9, the J gene TRBJ2-2; perhaps TRBD1 as D (6 bases). From germline, CDR1 is SGDLS and CDR2 YYNGEE. The CDR3 is 15 residues long. The germline V and J ends were trimmed by 3 bases and 6 bases, with 15 bases remaining between them. The CDR3 DNA reads TGTGCCAGCAGCGCTATACAGGGTGGGCCCGGGGAGCTGTTTTTT. Translation: CASSAIQGGPGELFF.

The CDR3 DNA sequence: TGTGCCAGCAGGGACGACAGGAAGAATTCACCCCTCCACTTT. This encodes CASRDDRKNSPLHF. The rearrangement uses TRBV6-5 and TRBJ1-6; D possibly corresponds to TRBD1 (6 bases). V gave up 6 bases and J gave up 7 bases, with 13 bases separating them. Germline V gene data show CDR1 as MNHEY and CDR2 as SVGAGI. The CDR3 runs 14 residues.

The chain employs TRBV6-1 and TRBJ1-2; no clear D gene. The length of the CDR3 is 15 residues. Germline loops: CDR1 MNHNS, CDR2 SASEGT. Trimming removed 3 bases at V and 0 bases at J, with 11 bases between. CDR3 nucleotides: TGTGCCAGCAGTGACCCGACTGGCCCTAACTATGGCTACACCTTC. This gives the protein CASSDPTGPNYGYTF.

The chain employs TRBV6-2 or TRBV6-3 and TRBJ2-7, with 7 bases aligning to TRBD1. The junction had 12 bases not matched to a gene; V was cut back by 4 bases and J by 6 bases. The CDR3 extends over 15 amino acids. The V gene's germline CDR1 is MNHEY and CDR2 SVGEGT. The CDR3, as DNA: TGTGCCAGCAGTTCGACACAGGGGCGGTTGGGCGAGCAGTACTTC. Translated: CASSSTQGRLGEQYF.

J is TRBJ1-1 and V is TRBV3-1 (or the pseudogene TRBV3-2); tentative D call: TRBD1 (5 bases). The V gene's germline CDR1 is LGHDT and CDR2 YNNKEL (reference sequence). The CDR3 has 14 amino acids. Trimming took 1 base from V and 5 from J, leaving 11 bases between them. This CDR3 reads CASSQADRSTEAFF. The CDR3, as DNA: TGTGCCAGCAGCCAAGCCGACAGATCGACTGAAGCTTTCTTT.

The V and J genes are TRBV10-3 and TRBJ1-1; the match to TRBD1 covers 9 bases. The CDR3 contains 16 residues. J was trimmed by 1 base and V by 5 bases; bases with no gene match: 8. Germline V gives CDR1 ENHRY, CDR2 SYGVKD. DNA of the CDR3: TGTGCCATCAGTACCCGACAGGGGGTGGGGAACACTGAAGCTTTCTTT. Protein: CAISTRQGVGNTEAFF.

The rearrangement joins TRBV29-1 to TRBJ1-1; maybe TRBD1 (5 bases). The germline V and J ends were trimmed by 8 bases and 2 bases, with 9 bases remaining between them. CDR3 length: 11 amino acids. The germline V gene encodes CDR1 SQVTM and CDR2 ANQGSEA. CDR3 protein: CSWGENTEAFF. As DNA, the CDR3 is TGCAGCTGGGGGGAAAACACTGAAGCTTTCTTT.

The chain links TRBV25-1 to TRBJ2-2, with D perhaps TRBD1 (6 bases). The CDR3 covers 13 residues. CDR1 is MGHDK, CDR2 SYGVNS, per germline. CDR3 sequence: CAALQGNTGELFF. DNA of the CDR3: TGTGCAGCCCTACAGGGGAACACCGGGGAGCTGTTTTTT.

The chain employs TRBV15 and TRBJ2-2; D remains unclear. The V end was cut by 3 bases, the J end by 7 bases, with 12 bases between. CDR1 is LNHNV, CDR2 YYDKDF, per germline (reference sequence). The CDR3 has 14 amino acids. The CDR3 sequence is CATSSDWVDGELFF. CDR3 nucleotides: TGTGCCACCAGCAGCGACTGGGTGGACGGGGAGCTGTTTTTT.

This clone occurred a few times. The chain joins TRBV10-3 to TRBJ2-2; 10 nucleotides line up with TRBD1. This CDR3 spans 18 amino acids. CDR1 and CDR2 from the germline V gene are ENHRY and SYGVKD. After removal of 6 bases from V and 2 bases from J, the junction contained 12 bases not matched to a gene. As DNA, the CDR3 is TGTGCCATCAGGTCGACAGGGGGCCAAAGGAAAAACACCGGGGAGCTGTTTTTT. Translation gives CAIRSTGGQRKNTGELFF.

This clone was recorded only once. The J gene is TRBJ1-2, the V gene TRBV5-5; 7 nucleotides align to TRBD1. The V gene end was trimmed by 4 bases and the J gene end by 3 bases; junction bases not matched to a gene: 3. Germline V gene sequence: CDR1 SGHKS, CDR2 YYEKEE (reference sequence). The CDR3 has 13 amino acids. The CDR3 sequence is CASSLDRDYGYTF. As DNA, the CDR3 is TGTGCCAGCAGCCTAGACAGGGACTATGGCTACACCTTC.

This rearrangement joins TRBV24-1 to TRBJ2-7; 8 bases match TRBD2. The CDR3 spans 14 residues. The germline CDR1 and CDR2 sequences are KGHDR and SFDVKD. Unmatched junction bases numbered 4, after V lost 3 bases and J lost 4 bases. DNA for the CDR3: TGTGCCACCAGTGATGGAGCGGGGGATTACGAGCAGTACTTC. This sequence encodes CATSDGAGDYEQYF.

The V and J genes are TRBV10-3 and TRBJ1-5; D is uncertain. The V gene's germline CDR1 is ENHRY and CDR2 SYGVKD. The CDR3 spans 13 residues. For the CDR3, the DNA is TGTGCTAGAGGGCAGGCTAGCAATCAGCCCCAGCATTTT. This gives the protein CARGQASNQPQHF.